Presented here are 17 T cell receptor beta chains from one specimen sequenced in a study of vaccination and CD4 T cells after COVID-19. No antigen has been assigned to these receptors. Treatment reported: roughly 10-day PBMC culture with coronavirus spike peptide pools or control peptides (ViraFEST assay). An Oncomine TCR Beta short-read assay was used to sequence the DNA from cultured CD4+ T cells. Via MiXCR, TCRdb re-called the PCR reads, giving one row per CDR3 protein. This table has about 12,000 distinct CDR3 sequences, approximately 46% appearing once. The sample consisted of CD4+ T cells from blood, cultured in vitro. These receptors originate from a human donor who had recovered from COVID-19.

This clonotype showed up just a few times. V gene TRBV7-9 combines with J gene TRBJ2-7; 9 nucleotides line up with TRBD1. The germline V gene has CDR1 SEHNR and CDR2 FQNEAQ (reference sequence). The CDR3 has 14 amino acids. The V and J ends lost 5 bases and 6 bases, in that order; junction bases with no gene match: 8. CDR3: CASSPWGQGFEQYF. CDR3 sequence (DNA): TGTGCCAGCAGCCCCTGGGGACAGGGTTTCGAGCAGTACTTC.

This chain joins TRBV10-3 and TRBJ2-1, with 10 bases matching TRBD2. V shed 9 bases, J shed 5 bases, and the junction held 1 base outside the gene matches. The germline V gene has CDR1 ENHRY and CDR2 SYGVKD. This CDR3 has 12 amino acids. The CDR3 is CAMLAGDNEQFF. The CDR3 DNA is TGTGCCATGCTAGCGGGAGACAATGAGCAGTTCTTC.

Here the CDR3 DNA reads TGTGCCAGCAGAGCGACAGGGGGGGACACCGGGGAGCTGTTTTTT. It encodes CASRATGGDTGELFF. The rearrangement uses TRBV7-8 and TRBJ2-2; 9 bases are shared with TRBD1. Germline V gene lookup returns CDR1 SGHVS and CDR2 FQNEAQ. The CDR3 sequence is 15 residues long. With V trimmed by 6 bases and J by 3 bases, 5 bases remained unmatched.

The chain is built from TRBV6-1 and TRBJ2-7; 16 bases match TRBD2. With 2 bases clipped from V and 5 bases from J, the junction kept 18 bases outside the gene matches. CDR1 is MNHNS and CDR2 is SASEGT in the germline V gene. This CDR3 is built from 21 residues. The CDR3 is CASSERWGLAGGPIVRDEQYF. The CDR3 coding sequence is TGTGCCAGCAGTGAAAGGTGGGGACTAGCGGGAGGGCCCATAGTACGTGACGAGCAGTACTTC.

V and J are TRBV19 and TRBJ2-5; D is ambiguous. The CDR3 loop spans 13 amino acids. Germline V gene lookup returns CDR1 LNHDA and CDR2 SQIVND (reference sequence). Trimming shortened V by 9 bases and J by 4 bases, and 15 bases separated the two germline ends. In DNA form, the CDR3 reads TGTGCCAGCCGACGGGCGAGTGTAGAGACCCAGTACTTC. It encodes CASRRASVETQYF.

Here the CDR3 DNA reads TGTGCCAGCAGCCAAGATGGGAGTTTCAAAAACATTCAGTACTTC. Residues: CASSQDGSFKNIQYF. This chain connects TRBV4-2 to TRBJ2-4; possible D gene TRBD2, 5 bases. CDR1 LGHNA and CDR2 YNFKEQ come from the germline V gene. Trimming shortened V by 0 bases and J by 3 bases, and 9 bases separated the two germline ends. The CDR3 is 15 residues long.

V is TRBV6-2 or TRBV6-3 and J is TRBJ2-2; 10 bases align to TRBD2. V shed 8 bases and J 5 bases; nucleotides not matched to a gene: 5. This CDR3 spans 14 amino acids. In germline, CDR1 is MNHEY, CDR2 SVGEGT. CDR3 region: CASSRLAGTGELFF. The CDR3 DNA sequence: TGTGCCAGCTCAAGACTAGCGGGTACCGGGGAGCTGTTTTTT.

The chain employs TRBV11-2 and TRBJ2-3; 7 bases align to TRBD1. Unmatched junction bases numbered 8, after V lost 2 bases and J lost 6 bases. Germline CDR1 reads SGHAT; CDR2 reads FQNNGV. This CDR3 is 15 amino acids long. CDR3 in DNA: TGTGCCAGCAGCTTACAGTCAGGGGGTTCCGATACGCAGTATTTT. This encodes CASSLQSGGSDTQYF.

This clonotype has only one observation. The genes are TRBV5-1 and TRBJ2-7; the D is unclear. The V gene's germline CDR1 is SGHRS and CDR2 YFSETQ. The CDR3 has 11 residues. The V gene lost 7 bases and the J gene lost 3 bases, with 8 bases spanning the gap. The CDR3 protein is CASGVGYEQYF. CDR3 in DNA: TGCGCCAGCGGAGTCGGCTACGAGCAGTACTTC.

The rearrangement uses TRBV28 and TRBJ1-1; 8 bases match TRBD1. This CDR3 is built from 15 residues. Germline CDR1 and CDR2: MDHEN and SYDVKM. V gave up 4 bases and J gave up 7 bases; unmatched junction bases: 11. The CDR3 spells CASSYEKQGGGEAFF. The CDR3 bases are TGTGCCAGCAGTTACGAAAAACAGGGGGGCGGTGAAGCTTTCTTT.

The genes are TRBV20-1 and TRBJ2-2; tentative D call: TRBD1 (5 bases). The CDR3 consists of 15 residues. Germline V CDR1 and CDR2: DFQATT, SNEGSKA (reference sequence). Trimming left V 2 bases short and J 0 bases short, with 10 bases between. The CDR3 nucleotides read TGCAGTGCTAGACAGGACATTTCGAACACCGGGGAGCTGTTTTTT. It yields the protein CSARQDISNTGELFF.

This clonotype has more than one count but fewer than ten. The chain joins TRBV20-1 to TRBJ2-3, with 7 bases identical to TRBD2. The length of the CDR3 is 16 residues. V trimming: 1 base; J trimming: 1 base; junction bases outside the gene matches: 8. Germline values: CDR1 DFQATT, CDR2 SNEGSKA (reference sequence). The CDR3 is CSARAPASGGTDTQYF. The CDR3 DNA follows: TGCAGTGCTAGAGCCCCCGCTAGCGGAGGCACAGATACGCAGTATTTT.

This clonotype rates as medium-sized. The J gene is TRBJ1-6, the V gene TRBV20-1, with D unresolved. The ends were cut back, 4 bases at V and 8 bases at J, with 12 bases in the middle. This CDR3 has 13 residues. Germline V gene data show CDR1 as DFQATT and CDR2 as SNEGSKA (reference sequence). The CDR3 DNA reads TGCAGTGCTAATTGGGTTAGGGATTCACCCCTCCACTTT. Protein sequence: CSANWVRDSPLHF.

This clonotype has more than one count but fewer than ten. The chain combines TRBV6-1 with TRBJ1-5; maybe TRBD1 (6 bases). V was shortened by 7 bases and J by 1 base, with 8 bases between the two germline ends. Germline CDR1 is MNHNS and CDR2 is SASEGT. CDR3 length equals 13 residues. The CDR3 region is CASTQGSNQPQHF. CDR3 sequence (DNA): TGTGCCAGCACCCAGGGGAGCAATCAGCCCCAGCATTTT.

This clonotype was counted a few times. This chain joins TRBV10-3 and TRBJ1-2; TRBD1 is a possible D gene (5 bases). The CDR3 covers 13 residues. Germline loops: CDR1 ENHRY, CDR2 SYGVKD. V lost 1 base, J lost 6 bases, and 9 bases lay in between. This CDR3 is CAISEFRGDGYTF. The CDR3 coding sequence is TGTGCCATCAGTGAGTTCCGGGGGGATGGCTACACCTTC.

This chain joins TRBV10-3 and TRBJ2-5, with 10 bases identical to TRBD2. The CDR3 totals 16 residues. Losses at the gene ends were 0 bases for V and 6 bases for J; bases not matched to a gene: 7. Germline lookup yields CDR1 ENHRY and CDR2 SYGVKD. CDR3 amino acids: CAISESTLAGRKTQYF. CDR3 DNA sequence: TGTGCCATCAGTGAGTCGACACTAGCGGGACGGAAGACCCAGTACTTC.

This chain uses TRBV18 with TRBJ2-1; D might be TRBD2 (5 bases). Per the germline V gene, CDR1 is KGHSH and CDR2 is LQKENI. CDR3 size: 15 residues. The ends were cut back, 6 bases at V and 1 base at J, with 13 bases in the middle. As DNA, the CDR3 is TGTGCCAGCTCTCCGGGGAGTAGATCCTACAATGAGCAGTTCTTC. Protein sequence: CASSPGSRSYNEQFF.